The sample holds a few counts of the clone carrying this TCR beta chain. Its specificity is unknown. The data derive from a study of beta chain features in type 1 diabetes. Blood was drawn once from each donor into heparinised tubes. The draws averaged approximately 120 mL. The study reverse transcribed the entire isolated RNA, so it sequenced expressed TCRB transcripts. Sequencing was performed with immunoSEQ multiplex PCR; in TCRdb, only in-frame clones are kept and a portion is missing. The table includes roughly 340,000 clones, 10% to 15% detected once. Study-wide points: PCR might favor shorter templates, equally in patients and controls. When Type 1 diabetes patients were examined, their TCRB CDR3s proved moderately but significantly shorter in all four CD4+ subsets. The naive, central memory and Treg TCRB repertoires looked more alike in patients than they did in healthy donors. Individuals with type 1 diabetes displayed fewer insertions and more deletions at VDJ junctions.

The source of this sequence is a woman aged 18-30 years with type 1 diabetes. Material: naive CD4+ T cells from blood.

CDR3 sequence (DNA): TGTGCCAGTAGTGAGCTAGCGGGGCTGCCAGAGACCCAGTACTTC. Protein: CASSELAGLPETQYF. The J gene is TRBJ2-5, the V gene TRBV19, with 9 bases that match TRBD2. The CDR3 consists of 15 residues. Per germline, CDR1 LNHDA and CDR2 SQIVND (reference sequence). V was clipped by 5 bases and J by 4 bases; unmatched bases: 8. Based on the CDR3 plus reference TRBV19 and TRBJ2-5, the full variable domain is DGGITQSPKYLFRKEGQNVTLSCEQNLNHDAMYWYRQDPGQGLRLIYYSQIVNDFQKGDIAEGYSVSREKKESFPLTVTSAQKNPTAFYLCASSELAGLPETQYFGPGTRLLVL.